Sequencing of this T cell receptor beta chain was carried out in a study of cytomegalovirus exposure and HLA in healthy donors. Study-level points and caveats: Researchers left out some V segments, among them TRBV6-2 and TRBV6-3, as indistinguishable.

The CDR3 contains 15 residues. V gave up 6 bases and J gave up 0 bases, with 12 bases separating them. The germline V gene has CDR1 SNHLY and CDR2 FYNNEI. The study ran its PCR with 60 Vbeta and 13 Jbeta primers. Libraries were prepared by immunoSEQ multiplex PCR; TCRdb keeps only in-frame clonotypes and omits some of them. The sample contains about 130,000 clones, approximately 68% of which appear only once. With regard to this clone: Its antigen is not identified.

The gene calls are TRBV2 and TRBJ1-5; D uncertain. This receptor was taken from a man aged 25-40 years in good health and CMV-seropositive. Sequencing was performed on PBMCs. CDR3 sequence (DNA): TGTGCCAGCAGGGCACATGGTAATAGCAATCAGCCCCAGCATTTT. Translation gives CASRAHGNSNQPQHF.